This T cell receptor (beta chain) stems from a study of a mutant IDH1 vaccine in newly diagnosed glioma. Concerning this clone itself: Antigen specificity is unknown.

V shed 5 bases, J shed 5 bases, and the junction held 6 bases outside the gene matches. CDR3 length: 13 amino acids. Per the germline V gene, CDR1 is SGHRS and CDR2 is YFSETQ. Noted time point: week 47, end of study. The content of each vaccine dose was 300 ug of mutant IDH1 20-mer peptide, and topical imiquimod accompanied it. New IDH1-mutant, ATRX-lost WHO grade 3 or 4 astrocytomas occurred in donors. Profiled with immunoSEQ multiplex PCR; TCRdb holds only in-frame clones, not every one. In the table there are about 34,000 clones, around 87% of which are singletons. This TCR derives from a woman aged 30 to 39 with glioma. This material consisted of PBMCs, taken from a glioma patient whose treatment included an IDH1 peptide vaccine. The V call is TRBV5-1, the J call TRBJ1-2, with 7 bases lining up with TRBD1. CDR3 nucleotide sequence: TGCGCCAGCAGTACCGGGACAGAATATGGCTACACCTTC. Encoded protein: CASSTGTEYGYTF.